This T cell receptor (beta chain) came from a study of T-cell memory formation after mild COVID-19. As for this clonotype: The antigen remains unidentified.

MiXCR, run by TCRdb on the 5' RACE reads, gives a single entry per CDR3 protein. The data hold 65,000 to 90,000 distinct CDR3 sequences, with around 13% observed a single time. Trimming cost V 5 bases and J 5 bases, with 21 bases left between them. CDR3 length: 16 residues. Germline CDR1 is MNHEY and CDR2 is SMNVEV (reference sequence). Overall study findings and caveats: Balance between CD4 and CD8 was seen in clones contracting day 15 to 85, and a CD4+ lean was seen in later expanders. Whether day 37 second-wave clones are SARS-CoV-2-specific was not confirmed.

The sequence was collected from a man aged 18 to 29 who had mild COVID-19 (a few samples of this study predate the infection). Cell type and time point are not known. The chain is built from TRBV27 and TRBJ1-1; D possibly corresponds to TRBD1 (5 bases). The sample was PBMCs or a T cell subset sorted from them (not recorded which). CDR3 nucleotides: TGTGCCAGCAGTCCCTCGGGGGAGCTCCTAGGTACTGAAGCTTTCTTT. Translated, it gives CASSPSGELLGTEAFF.